This TCR beta chain is from a study of shared clonotypes between healthy human individuals. This CDR3 contains 13 residues. Germline V gives CDR1 GTSNPN, CDR2 SVGIG (reference sequence). Deletions cut 0 bases from V and 5 bases from J, with 8 bases between. Here immunoSEQ multiplex PCR was the method, and the copy in TCRdb shows in-frame clones only, minus some. The sample lists more than 2,000,000 clones; 80% to 95% were seen once. The J gene is TRBJ2-1, the V gene TRBV30; D ambiguous. The sample was naive CD4+ T cells from PBMCs. Subset given: CD45RA+ positively selected. The receptor was derived from a young man in good health. Some clones in this sample may be carry-over from other donors' samples. The CDR3 region is CAWSVLRHNEQFF. The CDR3 DNA reads as TGTGCCTGGAGTGTACTGCGGCACAATGAGCAGTTCTTC.